The present T cell receptor (beta chain) was sequenced within a study of blood T cells in healthy people across ages. Turning to this clonotype: Its matching antigen is unknown. A read error may explain this, as a much larger clone is one base away.

The CDR3 has 13 amino acids. CDR1 DFQATT and CDR2 SNEGSKA come from the germline V gene (reference sequence). Points from the study as a whole: Changes seen in expanded clonotypes were possibly confounded by donor CMV status left unknown.

Primers used in a second PCR of about 6 to 11 cycles were a sample-barcoded 5' primer and a J-beta primer mix. TCRdb fed the 5' RACE reads into MiXCR, producing one record per CDR3 protein. The sample consists of about 800,000 distinct CDR3 sequences, about 62% of them appearing once. The material sequenced was blood. The sequence was collected from a man younger than 40 in good health. V is TRBV20-1 and J is TRBJ2-5; 10 nucleotides align to TRBD2. CDR3 loop: CNARSSGRETQYF. The DNA for the CDR3 is TGCAATGCTAGGTCTAGCGGGAGAGAGACCCAGTACTTC.